This entry lists 30 T cell receptor beta chains sequenced from one sample in a study of blood T cell repertoires in COVID-19. Sequenced by immunoSEQ multiplex PCR; TCRdb stores in-frame clones only, minus some. Of roughly 100,000 clones listed, roughly nine tenths are singletons. Input material: peripheral blood. The origin of the receptors is a woman aged 55-69 years with acute or convalescent COVID-19.

The rearrangement uses TRBV14 and TRBJ2-6, with D maybe TRBD2 (5 bases). V dropped 1 base and J dropped 1 base, with 5 bases sitting between them. Germline CDR1 is SGHDN and CDR2 is FVKESK. The CDR3 has 15 amino acids. The CDR3 nucleotides read TGTGCCAGCAGCCAAGCGGGGTCTGGGGCCAACGTCCTGACTTTC. Translating it yields CASSQAGSGANVLTF.

The rearrangement uses TRBV5-1 and TRBJ2-7; a weak D match, TRBD2 (5 bases). V lost 0 bases, J lost 5 bases, and 9 bases lay in between. CDR1 SGHRS and CDR2 YFSETQ come from the germline V gene. The length of the CDR3 is 13 residues. The CDR3 nucleotides read TGCGCCAGCAGCTTGGTTTCGGGGAACGAGCAGTACTTC. Protein sequence: CASSLVSGNEQYF.

The chain carries TRBV19 and TRBJ1-1; D is perhaps TRBD1 (5 bases). The CDR3 covers 15 residues. The ends were cut back, 4 bases at V and 5 bases at J, with 17 bases in the middle. In germline, CDR1 is LNHDA, CDR2 SQIVND (reference sequence). The CDR3 region has the DNA TGTGCCAGTAGTAGGACGGGCAGGGAAGGGACTGAAGCTTTCTTT. It is translated as CASSRTGREGTEAFF.

This sequence joins TRBV9 and TRBJ1-1; TRBD1 matches 8 bases. Germline CDR1 and CDR2: SGDLS and YYNGEE. The V and J ends lost 0 bases and 0 bases, in that order; junction bases with no gene match: 7. The CDR3 totals 17 residues. The CDR3 nucleotides read TGTGCCAGCAGCGTAGATACACAGGGGGGAATGAACACTGAAGCTTTCTTT. Protein sequence: CASSVDTQGGMNTEAFF.

CDR3 sequence (DNA): TGTGCCTCAACCGCCGGGACAGGAGAAAACTATGGCTACACCTTC. Encoded protein: CASTAGTGENYGYTF. J is TRBJ1-2 and V is TRBV19, with 8 bases matching TRBD1. Per germline, CDR1 LNHDA and CDR2 SQIVND (reference sequence). The length of the CDR3 is 15 residues. After removal of 11 bases from V and 2 bases from J, the junction contained 13 bases not matched to a gene.

V and J are TRBV27 and TRBJ1-3, with D unclear. V was shortened by 3 bases and J by 4 bases, with 7 bases between the two germline ends. Per the germline V gene, CDR1 is MNHEY and CDR2 is SMNVEV (reference sequence). The CDR3 sequence is 13 residues long. CDR3 DNA: TGTGCCAGCAGTTTTCGAGGGGGAAACACCATATATTTT. Its translation: CASSFRGGNTIYF.

The chain carries TRBV7-3 and TRBJ2-5; D is possibly TRBD2 (5 bases). Trimming left V 8 bases short and J 1 base short, with 8 bases between. The germline CDR1 and CDR2 sequences are SGHTA and FQGTGA. The CDR3 extends over 12 amino acids. CDR3 sequence reads: CASGGGQETQYF. The CDR3 nucleotides read TGTGCCAGCGGCGGAGGCCAAGAGACCCAGTACTTC.

The chain is built from TRBV19 and TRBJ2-3, with 7 bases that match TRBD2. Germline loops: CDR1 LNHDA, CDR2 SQIVND (reference sequence). This CDR3 has 14 residues. V lost 5 bases to trimming and J lost 2 bases; unmatched junction nucleotides: 4. In DNA form, the CDR3 reads TGTGCCAGTAGTTCCGGGACTAACACAGATACGCAGTATTTT. It yields the protein CASSSGTNTDTQYF. The variable domain in full, with the rest retrieved from reference TRBV19 and TRBJ2-3, is DGGITQSPKYLFRKEGQNVTLSCEQNLNHDAMYWYRQDPGQGLRLIYYSQIVNDFQKGDIAEGYSVSREKKESFPLTVTSAQKNPTAFYLCASSSGTNTDTQYFGPGTRLTVL.

A note on this clone: Other DNA variants within this sample encode the same CDR3. The J gene is TRBJ2-7, the V gene TRBV9; maybe TRBD1 (6 bases). V was trimmed by 0 bases and J by 2 bases, leaving 9 bases between them. Germline CDR1 is SGDLS and CDR2 is YYNGEE. The CDR3 runs to 14 residues. The CDR3 coding sequence is TGTGCCAGCAGCGTAGGTCAGGGGACCTACGAGCAGTACTTC. It yields the protein CASSVGQGTYEQYF.

This clone has a handful of counts. The chain is built from TRBV7-9 and TRBJ1-1, with D perhaps TRBD1 (5 bases). V was trimmed by 1 base and J by 5 bases, leaving 8 bases between them. Germline CDR1 reads SEHNR; CDR2 reads FQNEAQ (reference sequence). The CDR3 extends over 13 amino acids. The CDR3 bases are TGTGCCAGCAGCTTAGTCCAGGGAACTGAAGCTTTCTTT. This gives the protein CASSLVQGTEAFF.

The rearrangement joins TRBV6-5 to TRBJ2-5, with 9 bases aligning to TRBD2. CDR1 and CDR2 (germline): MNHEY, SVGAGI. The CDR3 has 14 amino acids. V was pared by 7 bases and J by 2 bases, with 5 bases of the junction left unmatched. CDR3 loop: CASTFGLAQETQYF. As DNA, the CDR3 is TGTGCCAGCACTTTCGGACTAGCGCAAGAGACCCAGTACTTC.

V and J are TRBV19 and TRBJ2-2, with TRBD2 identical over 7 bases. J was trimmed by 2 bases and V by 5 bases; bases with no gene match: 5. From germline, CDR1 is LNHDA and CDR2 SQIVND (reference sequence). The CDR3 extends over 15 amino acids. DNA for the CDR3: TGTGCCAGTAGTTTAAGCGGGACCAACACCGGGGAGCTGTTTTTT. Residues: CASSLSGTNTGELFF.

The CDR3 DNA is TGTGCCAGCAGCCCGGGGCAGGGAGGGAATTCACCCCTCCACTTT. Its protein product is CASSPGQGGNSPLHF. V gene TRBV5-4 combines with J gene TRBJ1-6; tentatively, D is TRBD1 (5 bases). The CDR3 is 15 residues long. Trimming removed 4 bases at V and 7 bases at J, with 15 bases between. Germline assignment: CDR1 SGHNT and CDR2 YYREEE (reference sequence).

DNA of the CDR3: TGTGCCAGCAGCTTGACAGGGGATAGCAATCAGCCCCAGCATTTT. Translation: CASSLTGDSNQPQHF. This chain uses TRBV5-5 with TRBJ1-5; 7 bases agree with TRBD1. Germline CDR1 SGHKS, CDR2 YYEKEE (reference sequence). This CDR3 is built from 15 residues. The V segment lost 1 base and the J segment 0 bases; nucleotides outside the gene matches: 1. Complete variable domain (other parts from reference TRBV5-5 and TRBJ1-5): DAGVTQSPTHLIKTRGQQVTLRCSPISGHKSVSWYQQVLGQGPQFIFQYYEKEERGRGNFPDRFSARQFPNYSSELNVNALLLGDSALYLCASSLTGDSNQPQHFGDGTRLSIL.

The rearrangement joins TRBV27 to TRBJ2-7; maybe TRBD1 (8 bases). Trimming removed 6 bases at V and 5 bases at J, with 17 bases between. CDR1 MNHEY and CDR2 SMNVEV come from the germline V gene (reference sequence). The CDR3 has 14 residues. CDR3 DNA sequence: TGTGCCAGCAGCTTTACAGGGGGGGCGCACGAGCAGTACTTC. This sequence encodes CASSFTGGAHEQYF.

The chain has TRBV27 and TRBJ2-1; 8 bases align to TRBD1. The germline gives CDR1 MNHEY, CDR2 SMNVEV (reference sequence). The CDR3 runs to 15 residues. V was pared by 5 bases and J by 9 bases, with 12 bases of the junction left unmatched. DNA for the CDR3: TGTGCCAGCAGTCTCGAAAGACAGGGGAGTACTGAGCAGTTCTTC. It codes for CASSLERQGSTEQFF.

This clone was recorded a few times. The chain is built from TRBV10-3 and TRBJ2-7; 12 nucleotides match TRBD1. The V gene end was trimmed by 3 bases and the J gene end by 5 bases; junction bases not matched to a gene: 8. The V gene's germline CDR1 is ENHRY and CDR2 SYGVKD. This CDR3 is 16 amino acids long. The CDR3: CAISDNPGQGADEQYV. In DNA, the CDR3 is TGTGCCATCAGTGATAATCCGGGACAGGGGGCAGACGAGCAGTACGTC.

V gene TRBV5-5 combines with J gene TRBJ1-2; TRBD1 matches at 7 bases. This CDR3 comprises 15 residues. Germline assignment: CDR1 SGHKS and CDR2 YYEKEE (reference sequence). J gave up 4 bases and V 4 bases, and 10 bases lay outside the gene matches. The CDR3 reads CASSGGDSRSYGYTF. The CDR3 DNA follows: TGTGCCAGCAGCGGCGGGGACAGTCGCTCCTATGGCTACACCTTC.

The rearrangement links TRBV3-1 (or the pseudogene TRBV3-2) to TRBJ2-7; possibly TRBD1 for D (6 bases). V was pared by 3 bases and J by 3 bases, with 9 bases between. This CDR3 region has 13 residues. The V gene's germline CDR1 is LGHDT and CDR2 YNNKEL (reference sequence). The DNA for the CDR3 is TGTGCCAGCAGCCACCAGGGGTACTACGAGCAGTACTTC. Its protein is CASSHQGYYEQYF.

V and J are TRBV13 and TRBJ2-5, with a weak D call TRBD2 (6 bases). V lost 4 bases and J 5 bases, leaving 8 bases between the germline ends. This CDR3 contains 12 residues. The germline CDR1 and CDR2 sequences are PRHDT and FYEKMQ (reference sequence). Here the CDR3 reads CASSSRGETQYF. In DNA form, the CDR3 reads TGTGCCAGCAGCTCCCGGGGGGAGACCCAGTACTTC. Together with reference TRBV13 and TRBJ2-5, the CDR3 gives the full variable domain: AAGVIQSPRHLIKEKRETATLKCYPIPRHDTVYWYQQGPGQDPQFLISFYEKMQSDKGSIPDRFSAQQFSDYHSELNMSSLELGDSALYFCASSSRGETQYFGPGTRLLVL.

The genes are TRBV2 and TRBJ1-2; 9 bases map to TRBD1. Trimming took 6 bases from V and 3 from J; bases not matched to a gene: 5. The CDR3 is 14 amino acids. CDR1 and CDR2 from the germline V gene are SNHLY and FYNNEI. The CDR3 here is CASRRTGDHYGYTF. The CDR3 region has the DNA TGTGCCAGCAGGAGGACAGGGGATCACTATGGCTACACCTTC.

The chain has TRBV11-2 and TRBJ1-1; D unclear. CDR3 length equals 14 residues. The V end lost 1 base, the J end lost 11 bases, and 17 bases lay between the germline ends. The germline V gene has CDR1 SGHAT and CDR2 FQNNGV. The CDR3 DNA sequence: TGTGCCAGCAGCTTAGCATCGGGTTCGACTTGGGCTTTCTTT. Translated, it gives CASSLASGSTWAFF. Together with reference TRBV11-2 and TRBJ1-1, the CDR3 gives the full variable domain: EAGVAQSPRYKIIEKRQSVAFWCNPISGHATLYWYQQILGQGPKLLIQFQNNGVVDDSQLPKDRFSAERLKGVDSTLKIQPAKLEDSAVYLCASSLASGSTWAFFGQGTRLTVV.

The chain employs TRBV19 and TRBJ2-3, with D maybe TRBD1 (8 bases). The ends were cut back, 7 bases at V and 7 bases at J, with 15 bases in the middle. The CDR3 covers 13 residues. Germline CDR1 LNHDA, CDR2 SQIVND (reference sequence). CDR3 DNA: TGTGCCAGTACACAGGGGGGGCACAATACGCAGTATTTT. Translation gives CASTQGGHNTQYF.

This clone was detected only once. The rearrangement uses TRBV11-2 and TRBJ2-7; possible D gene TRBD1, 5 bases. Germline V gives CDR1 SGHAT, CDR2 FQNNGV. The CDR3 runs 14 residues. The V and J ends lost 0 bases and 1 base respectively, with 7 bases between them. The CDR3 loop reads CASSLDAGSYEQYF. The CDR3 nucleotides read TGTGCCAGCAGCTTAGACGCAGGGTCCTACGAGCAGTACTTC.

This chain uses TRBV6-6 with TRBJ2-7; a weak D match, TRBD1 (6 bases). This CDR3 region has 12 residues. V was pared by 6 bases and J by 5 bases, with 11 bases between. The germline CDR1 and CDR2 sequences are MNHNY and SVGAGI (reference sequence). CDR3 residues: CASSRGQNEQYF. The CDR3 DNA reads as TGTGCCAGCAGCCGGGGACAAAACGAGCAGTACTTC.

V usage is TRBV9 and J usage is TRBJ2-1, with 9 positions matching TRBD1. The CDR3 totals 17 residues. Losses at the gene ends were 3 bases for V and 5 bases for J; bases not matched to a gene: 12. Germline V lookup: CDR1 SGDLS, CDR2 YYNGEE. The CDR3 loop is CASSAHGPGQGNNEQFF. In nucleotides, the CDR3 is TGTGCCAGCAGCGCCCATGGTCCGGGACAGGGCAACAATGAGCAGTTCTTC. The full variable domain, completed using reference TRBV9 and TRBJ2-1, is DSGVTQTPKHLITATGQRVTLRCSPRSGDLSVYWYQQSLDQGLQFLIQYYNGEERAKGNILERFSAQQFPDLHSELNLSSLELGDSALYFCASSAHGPGQGNNEQFFGPGTRLTVL.

V is TRBV2 and J is TRBJ2-1, with TRBD2 matching 9 bases. Germline V gene data show CDR1 as SNHLY and CDR2 as FYNNEI. J was trimmed by 2 bases and V by 5 bases; bases with no gene match: 7. The CDR3 covers 16 residues. The CDR3 loop is CASSWKTSGAYNEQFF. DNA of the CDR3: TGTGCCAGCAGTTGGAAGACTAGCGGAGCCTACAATGAGCAGTTCTTC.

The chain carries TRBV30 and TRBJ2-6, with D possibly TRBD1 on 6 matching bases. The V gene's germline CDR1 is GTSNPN and CDR2 SVGIG (reference sequence). Trimming took 2 bases from V and 2 from J, leaving 16 bases between them. CDR3 length equals 17 residues. CDR3 loop: CAWSHPGATPGANVLTF. In nucleotides, the CDR3 is TGTGCCTGGAGTCATCCAGGGGCCACACCTGGGGCCAACGTCCTGACTTTC.

The gene calls are TRBV12-3 or TRBV12-4 and TRBJ2-1, with 7 bases fitting TRBD1. The CDR3 runs to 13 residues. The trim removed 5 bases at V and 6 bases at J, leaving 4 bases unmatched. The CDR3 nucleotides are TGTGCCAGCAGTGTCAGACAGGGCAATGAGCAGTTCTTC. It codes for CASSVRQGNEQFF.

This chain links TRBV11-2 with TRBJ2-5; D ambiguous. Per germline, CDR1 SGHAT and CDR2 FQNNGV. The ends were cut back, 1 base at V and 1 base at J, with 16 bases in the middle. This CDR3 comprises 17 residues. CDR3 DNA sequence: TGTGCCAGCAGCTTAGTAGTAGGAGACTCGATCCAAGAGACCCAGTACTTC. Amino acid sequence: CASSLVVGDSIQETQYF.